This TCR beta chain was observed in a study of tissue T cells after allogeneic stem cell transplantation. V was pared by 3 bases and J by 0 bases, with 2 bases between. The CDR3 covers 13 residues. CDR1 is KGHSH, CDR2 LQKENI, per germline. The method was immunoSEQ multiplex PCR; TCRdb's version includes in-frame clones alone and lacks a portion of them. Of about 9,700 clones detected, roughly 64% appear once; the ten largest clones hold roughly a tenth. Overall study findings and caveats: Tissue-detected TCR repertoire was only partly captured by blood and spleen T cells. Anatomically similar tissues had similar TCR repertoires within each patient. Shared clones across patients were few; motif clustering revealed tissue-specific shared signatures.

As regards this clone: Antigen: not known. Other nucleotide sequences from this sample produce the same CDR3.

Retrospectively chosen non-transplant comparators had other cancers and at least five gastrointestinal samples, without known gastrointestinal disease. The clonotype originates from a woman aged 18 to 55 with breast cancer. The material sequenced was tissue from the ileum, taken at autopsy. The V call is TRBV18, the J call TRBJ1-4, with unresolved D. The CDR3 DNA is TGTGCCAGCTCACCGGCAACTAATGAAAAACTGTTTTTT. It is translated as CASSPATNEKLFF.